This entry describes one T cell receptor beta chain. The table came from immunoSEQ multiplex PCR; TCRdb's copy has only in-frame clones and leaves some out. The sample shows under 25,000 clones, 97% of them seen only once. Germline assignment: CDR1 SEHNR and CDR2 FQNEAQ (reference sequence). V shed 7 bases, J shed 6 bases, and the junction held 16 bases outside the gene matches. This CDR3 has 16 residues. The sample comes from a study of monozygotic twins with cystic fibrosis. V is TRBV7-9 and J is TRBJ2-3; TRBD2 matches 7 bases. Source material: blood. The receptor's source is a girl between 5 and 17 years old with cystic fibrosis. The chain's CDR3 is CASTQRASGSFDTQYF. As DNA, the CDR3 is TGTGCCAGCACCCAGCGGGCTAGCGGATCTTTCGATACGCAGTATTTT.